This T cell receptor (beta chain) was documented in a study of blood T cells in healthy people across ages. Of note for this clonotype: Its antigen is currently unknown.

The study, taken as a whole, reports: With age, beta diversity per million T cells declined roughly linearly, significantly by about 40.

Trimming removed 3 bases from V and 1 base from J, with 9 bases in between. This CDR3 has 14 amino acids. The second PCR ran 7 to 11 cycles with a sample-barcoded 5' primer and J-beta primers. Each CDR3 protein is one row after TCRdb ran MiXCR on the 5' RACE reads. The sample includes about 730,000 distinct CDR3 sequences, roughly two fifths of them seen just once. This receptor was identified in a woman aged 60-75 years in good health. Sequencing was done on a sample of blood. The rearrangement links TRBV12-3 or TRBV12-4 to TRBJ1-1; D call uncertain. The CDR3 region has the DNA TGTGCCAGCAGTTTTGGTCAGCAGAACACTGAAGCTTTCTTT. It translates to CASSFGQQNTEAFF.